This record concerns one T cell receptor (beta chain) sequence. The antigen remains undetermined. This CDR3 region has 11 residues. With V trimmed by 5 bases and J by 18 bases, 9 bases remained unmatched. CDR1 is DFQATT and CDR2 is SNEGSKA in the germline V gene (reference sequence). This specimen comes from a study of T cell repertoires in cytomegalovirus infection. Across the study: As its CMV epitopes, the study selected recently identified HLA-C-restricted and well-studied HLA-B-restricted targets.

TCRdb called the reads again in MiXCR, with one record for every CDR3 protein. This table has approximately 600,000 distinct CDR3 sequences, 40% appearing once. The chain combines TRBV20-1 with TRBJ1-6; 8 nucleotides align to TRBD1. The TCR sequence derives from a human donor in good health (CMV status not recorded). Some clones in this sample may be carry-over from other donors' samples. The material was cultured PBMCs, obtained from culture after CMV antigen stimulation. The CDR3 is CSASRQGTHHF. CDR3 DNA sequence: TGCAGTGCTTCCAGACAGGGGACCCACCACTTT.